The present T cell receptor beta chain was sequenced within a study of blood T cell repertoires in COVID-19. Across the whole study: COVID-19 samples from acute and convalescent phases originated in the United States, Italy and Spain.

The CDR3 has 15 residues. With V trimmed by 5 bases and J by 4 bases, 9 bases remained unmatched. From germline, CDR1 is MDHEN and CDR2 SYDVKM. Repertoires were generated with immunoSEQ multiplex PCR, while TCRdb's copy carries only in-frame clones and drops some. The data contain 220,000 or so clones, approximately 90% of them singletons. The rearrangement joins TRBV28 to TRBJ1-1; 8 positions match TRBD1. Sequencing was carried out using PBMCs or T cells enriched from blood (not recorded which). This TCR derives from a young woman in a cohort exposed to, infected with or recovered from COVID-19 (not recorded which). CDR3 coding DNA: TGTGCCAGCAGTCCAAGGACAGGGCGGGTCACTGAAGCTTTCTTT. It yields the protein CASSPRTGRVTEAFF. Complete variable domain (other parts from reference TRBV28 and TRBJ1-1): DVKVTQSSRYLVKRTGEKVFLECVQDMDHENMFWYRQDPGLGLRLIYFSYDVKMKEKGDIPEGYSVSREKKERFSLILESASTNQTSMYLCASSPRTGRVTEAFFGQGTRLTVV.